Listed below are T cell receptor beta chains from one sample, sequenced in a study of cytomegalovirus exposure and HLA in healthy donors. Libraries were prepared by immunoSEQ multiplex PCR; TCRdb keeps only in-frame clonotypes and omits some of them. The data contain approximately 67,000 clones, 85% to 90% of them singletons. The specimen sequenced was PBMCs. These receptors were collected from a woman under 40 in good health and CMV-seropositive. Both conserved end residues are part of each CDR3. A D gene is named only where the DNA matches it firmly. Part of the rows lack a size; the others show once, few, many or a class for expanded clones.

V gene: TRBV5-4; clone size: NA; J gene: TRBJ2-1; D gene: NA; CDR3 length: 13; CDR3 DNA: TGTGCCAGCAGCATCCTAAAGGGAGATGAGCAGTTCTTC; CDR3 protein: CASSILKGDEQFF
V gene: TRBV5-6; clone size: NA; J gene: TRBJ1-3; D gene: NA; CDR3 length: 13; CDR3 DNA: TGTGCCAGCAGCCACAGCTCTGGAAACACCATATATTTT; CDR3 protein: CASSHSSGNTIYF
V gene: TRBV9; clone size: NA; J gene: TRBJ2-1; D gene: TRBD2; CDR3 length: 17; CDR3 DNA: TGTGCCAGCAGCGTCTTTAGCGGGGGCGTCTCGGCCAATGAGCAGTTCTTC; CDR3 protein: CASSVFSGGVSANEQFF
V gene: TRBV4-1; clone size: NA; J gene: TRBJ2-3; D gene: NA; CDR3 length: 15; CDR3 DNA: TGCGCCAGCAGCCAGGGGAGCGGGTACACAGATACGCAGTATTTT; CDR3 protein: CASSQGSGYTDTQYF
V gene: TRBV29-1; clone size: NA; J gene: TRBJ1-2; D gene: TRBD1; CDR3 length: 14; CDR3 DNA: TGCAGCGTGCGAATCCCGGGACAGGGGAATGGCTACACCTTC; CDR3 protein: CSVRIPGQGNGYTF
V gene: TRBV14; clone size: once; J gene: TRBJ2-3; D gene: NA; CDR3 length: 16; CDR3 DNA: TGTGCCAGCAGCCAAGATTCGCGGGGCAGCACAGATACGCAGTATTTT; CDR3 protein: CASSQDSRGSTDTQYF
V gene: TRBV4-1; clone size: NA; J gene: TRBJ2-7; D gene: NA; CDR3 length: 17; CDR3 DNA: TGCGCCAGCAGCCAAGTCTGGCGGCAACTCAACTCCTACGAGCAGTACTTC; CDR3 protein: CASSQVWRQLNSYEQYF
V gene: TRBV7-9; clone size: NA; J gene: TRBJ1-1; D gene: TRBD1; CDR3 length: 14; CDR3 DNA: TGTGCCAGCAGCTTGCAGGGGGCGCGCACTGAAGCTTTCTTT; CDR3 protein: CASSLQGARTEAFF
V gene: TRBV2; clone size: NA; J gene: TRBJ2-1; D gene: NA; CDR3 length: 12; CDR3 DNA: TGTGCCAGCAGTTATCACACGCAGGTGCAGTTCTTC; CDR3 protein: CASSYHTQVQFF
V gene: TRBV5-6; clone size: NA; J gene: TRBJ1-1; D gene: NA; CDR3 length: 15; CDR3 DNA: TGTGCCAGCAGCCCCGGGATGAGCGTGAACACTGAAGCTTTCTTT; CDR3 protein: CASSPGMSVNTEAFF
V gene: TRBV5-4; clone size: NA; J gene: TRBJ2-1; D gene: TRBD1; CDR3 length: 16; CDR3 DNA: TGCGCCAGCAGCCAAGATAGGGACAGATCATACAATGAGCAGTTCTTC; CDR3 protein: CASSQDRDRSYNEQFF
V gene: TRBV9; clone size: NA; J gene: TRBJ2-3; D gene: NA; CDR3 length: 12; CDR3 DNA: TGTGCCAGCAGCGTTGACTGGGATACGCAGTATTTT; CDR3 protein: CASSVDWDTQYF
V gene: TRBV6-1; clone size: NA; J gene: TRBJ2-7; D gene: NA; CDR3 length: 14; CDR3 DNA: TGTGCCAGCAGTGACGAGGCCTCCTCCTACGAGCAGTACTTC; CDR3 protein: CASSDEASSYEQYF
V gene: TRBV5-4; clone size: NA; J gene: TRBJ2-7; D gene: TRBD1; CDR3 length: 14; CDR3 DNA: TGTGCCAGCAGCTGGGGACAGGGGGCTTACGAGCAGTACTTC; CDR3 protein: CASSWGQGAYEQYF
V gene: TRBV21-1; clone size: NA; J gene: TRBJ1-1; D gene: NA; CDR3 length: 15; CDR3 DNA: TGTGCCAGCAGCAAAGACATTTCTCAACGGCAGGGAGCTTTCTTT; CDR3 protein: CASSKDISQRQGAFF
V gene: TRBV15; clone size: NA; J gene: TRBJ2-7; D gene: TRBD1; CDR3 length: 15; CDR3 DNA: TGTGCCACCAGCAGAGAGGACAGGGGATCCTACGAGCAGTACTTC; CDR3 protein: CATSREDRGSYEQYF
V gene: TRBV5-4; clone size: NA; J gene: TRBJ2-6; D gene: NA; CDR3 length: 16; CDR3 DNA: TGTGCCAGCAGTGGAGGGGGCGCTTTGGGGGCCAACGTCCTGACTTTC; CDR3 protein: CASSGGGALGANVLTF
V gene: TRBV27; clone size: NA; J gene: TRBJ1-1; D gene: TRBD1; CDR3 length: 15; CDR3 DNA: TGTGCCAGCAGTCGAGCCGGGACAGGCAACACTGAAGCTTTCTTT; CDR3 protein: CASSRAGTGNTEAFF
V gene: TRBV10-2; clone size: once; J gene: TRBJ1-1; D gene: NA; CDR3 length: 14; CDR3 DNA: TGCGCCAGCACCGCCCGGGGTACTGAGGTTGAAGCTTTCTTT; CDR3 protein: CASTARGTEVEAFF
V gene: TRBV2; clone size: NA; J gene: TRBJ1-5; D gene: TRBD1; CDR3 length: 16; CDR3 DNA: TGTGCCAGCAGTGAGGCTTTGGACAGGGGCAATCAGCCCCAGCATTTT; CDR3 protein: CASSEALDRGNQPQHF
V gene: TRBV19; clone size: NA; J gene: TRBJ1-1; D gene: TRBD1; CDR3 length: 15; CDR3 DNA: TGTGCCAGTAGGAAAGACAGGGTGGGAGGCACTGAAGCTTTCTTT; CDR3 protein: CASRKDRVGGTEAFF
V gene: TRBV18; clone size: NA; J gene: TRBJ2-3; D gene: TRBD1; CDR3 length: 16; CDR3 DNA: TGTGCCAGCTCACCAATCGGGACAGGGACCACAGATACGCAGTATTTT; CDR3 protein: CASSPIGTGTTDTQYF
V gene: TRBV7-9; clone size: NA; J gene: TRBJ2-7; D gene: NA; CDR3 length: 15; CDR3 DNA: TGTGCCAGCAGCTTAGCGCGTGGTTCGGTGCTGGAGCAGTACTTC; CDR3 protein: CASSLARGSVLEQYF
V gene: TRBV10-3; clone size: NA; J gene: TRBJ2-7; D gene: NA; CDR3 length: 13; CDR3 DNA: TGTGCCATCAGTGGGACAGATTCCTACGAGCAGTACTTC; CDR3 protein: CAISGTDSYEQYF
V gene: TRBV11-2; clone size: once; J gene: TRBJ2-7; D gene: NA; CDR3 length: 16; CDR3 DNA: TGTGCCAGCAGCTCAAGGTCGGGAGGGGGCGCCTACGAGCAGTACTTC; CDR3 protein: CASSSRSGGGAYEQYF
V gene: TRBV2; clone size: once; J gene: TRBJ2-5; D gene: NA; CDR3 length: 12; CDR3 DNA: TGTGCCAGCAGTGACAGACAAGAGACCCAGTACTTC; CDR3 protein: CASSDRQETQYF
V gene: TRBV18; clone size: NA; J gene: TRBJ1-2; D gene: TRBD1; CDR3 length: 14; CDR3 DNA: TGTGCCAGCTCACCCCCAGGGGGCGGCTATGGCTACACCTTC; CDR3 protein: CASSPPGGGYGYTF
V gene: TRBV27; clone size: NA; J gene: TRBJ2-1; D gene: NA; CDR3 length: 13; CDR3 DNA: TGTGCCAGCAGTTTAACGGGTTTTGGTGAGCAGTTCTTC; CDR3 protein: CASSLTGFGEQFF
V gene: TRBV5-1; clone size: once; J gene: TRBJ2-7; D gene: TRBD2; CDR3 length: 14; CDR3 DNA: TGCGCCAGCAGCTTGGAAGGACTAGCTTTCGAGCAGTACTTC; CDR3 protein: CASSLEGLAFEQYF
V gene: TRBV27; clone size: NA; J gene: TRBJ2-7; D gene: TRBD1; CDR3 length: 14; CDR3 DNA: TGTGCCAGCAGTCAAGGGACAGGGCCATACGAGCAGTACTTC; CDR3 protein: CASSQGTGPYEQYF
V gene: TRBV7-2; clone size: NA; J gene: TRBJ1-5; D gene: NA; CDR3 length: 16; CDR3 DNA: TGTGCCAGCAGCACGGGGAGTAGGGTGACAGGTCAGCCCCAGCATTTT; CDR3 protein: CASSTGSRVTGQPQHF
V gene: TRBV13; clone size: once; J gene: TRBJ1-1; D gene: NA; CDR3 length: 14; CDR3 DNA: TGTGCCAGTTACGGTACAGGAGAGAACACTGAAGCTTTCTTT; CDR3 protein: CASYGTGENTEAFF